This T cell receptor (beta chain) was recovered during a study of blood T cell repertoires in COVID-19. Study background: Researchers got acute and convalescent COVID-19 samples from the United States, Italy and Spain. Nucleic acid was either cDNA or gDNA, and it came from T cells, B-cell-depleted T cells, or PBMCs.

Authors' processing steps: Reference gene primer amplification yielded estimated nucleated cell counts. The protocol was immunoSEQ multiplex PCR, while the TCRdb copy is restricted to in-frame clones and leaves out a portion. For V, J and clone size, that table is used; D and trimming come from the DNA. The data contain roughly 130,000 clones, 65% to 85% of them singletons. The CDR3 spans 15 residues. Germline V CDR1 and CDR2: SNHLY, FYNNEI. V was cut by 6 bases and J by 5 bases, with 14 bases left in between. This chain joins TRBV2 and TRBJ2-6; D unresolved. Sequencing was performed on peripheral blood. The sequence derives from a man between 65 and 85 years old with acute or convalescent COVID-19. The CDR3 sequence: CASRDSAPRANVLTF. DNA of the CDR3: TGTGCCAGCAGAGACTCCGCTCCCAGGGCCAACGTCCTGACTTTC.